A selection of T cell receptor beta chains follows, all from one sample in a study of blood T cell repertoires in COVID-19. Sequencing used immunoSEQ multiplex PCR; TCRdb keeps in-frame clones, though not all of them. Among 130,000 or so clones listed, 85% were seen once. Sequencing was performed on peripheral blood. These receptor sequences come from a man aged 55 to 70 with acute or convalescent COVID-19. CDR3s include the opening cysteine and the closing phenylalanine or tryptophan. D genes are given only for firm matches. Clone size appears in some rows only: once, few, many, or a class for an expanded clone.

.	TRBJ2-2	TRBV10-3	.	CAIREGTLNTGELFF	TGTGCCATCAGAGAGGGGACATTGAACACCGGGGAGCTGTTTTTT
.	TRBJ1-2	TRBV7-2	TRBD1	CASSLAMGTAFFNYGYTF	TGTGCCAGCAGCTTAGCGATGGGGACAGCCTTTTTTAACTATGGCTACACCTTC
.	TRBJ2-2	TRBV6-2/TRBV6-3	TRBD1	CASSFTGQGVGELFF	TGTGCCAGCAGTTTTACGGGACAGGGTGTCGGGGAGCTGTTTTTT
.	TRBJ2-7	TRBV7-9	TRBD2	CASSEGGSGVIYEQYF	TGTGCCAGCAGCGAGGGGGGTAGCGGGGTAATATACGAGCAGTACTTC
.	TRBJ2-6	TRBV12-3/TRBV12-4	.	CATDSGANVLTF	TGTGCAACTGACTCTGGGGCCAACGTCCTGACTTTC
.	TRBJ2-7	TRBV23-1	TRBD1	CASSQSTGTGEAYEQYF	TGCGCCAGCAGTCAATCTACCGGGACAGGGGAAGCCTACGAGCAGTACTTC
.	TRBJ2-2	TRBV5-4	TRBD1	CASSQDRGELFF	TGTGCCAGCAGCCAGGACAGGGGGGAGCTGTTTTTT
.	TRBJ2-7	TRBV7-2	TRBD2	CASSLGGLTYEQYF	TGTGCCAGCAGCTTGGGAGGGCTTACCTACGAGCAGTACTTC
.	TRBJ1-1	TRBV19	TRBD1	CASKDRVITEAFF	TGTGCCAGTAAGGACAGGGTGATTACTGAAGCTTTCTTT
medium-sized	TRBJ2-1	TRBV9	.	CASSVGGNGNEQFF	TGTGCCAGCAGCGTAGGAGGGAATGGCAATGAGCAGTTCTTC
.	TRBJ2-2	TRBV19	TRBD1	CASRDRGSGELFF	TGTGCCAGCCGGGACAGGGGGTCCGGGGAGCTGTTTTTT
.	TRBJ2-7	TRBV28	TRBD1	CASSSTGTGYEQYF	TGTGCCAGCAGTTCAACCGGGACAGGCTACGAGCAGTACTTC
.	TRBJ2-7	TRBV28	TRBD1	CASGEGGQGAHEQYF	TGTGCCAGCGGCGAGGGGGGACAGGGGGCCCACGAGCAGTACTTC
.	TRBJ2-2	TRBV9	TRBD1	CASSDRWGTANTGELFF	TGTGCCAGCAGCGACCGTTGGGGGACAGCGAACACCGGGGAGCTGTTTTTT
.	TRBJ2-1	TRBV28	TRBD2	CASSGTSGAAEQFF	TGTGCCAGCAGCGGGACTAGCGGGGCGGCTGAGCAGTTCTTC
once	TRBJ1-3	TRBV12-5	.	CASGLVTATDSGNTIYF	TGTGCTAGTGGTTTGGTTACAGCCACGGACTCTGGAAACACCATATATTTT
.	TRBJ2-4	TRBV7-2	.	CASSPGRGEGIQYF	TGTGCCAGCAGCCCCGGAAGGGGGGAGGGCATTCAGTACTTC
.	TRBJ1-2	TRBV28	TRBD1	CASSTYPGGANYGYTF	TGTGCCAGCAGCACCTACCCAGGGGGAGCTAACTATGGCTACACCTTC
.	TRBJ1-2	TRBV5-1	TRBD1	CASSFGQGYGYTF	TGCGCCAGCAGCTTCGGACAGGGCTATGGCTACACCTTC
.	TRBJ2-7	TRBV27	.	CASSPSYEQYF	TGTGCCAGCAGTCCTTCCTACGAGCAGTACTTC
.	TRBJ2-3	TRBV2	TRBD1	CASSGDRGKADTQYF	TGTGCCAGCAGTGGGGACAGGGGCAAGGCAGATACGCAGTATTTT
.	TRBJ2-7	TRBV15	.	CATSRRQDPYEQYF	TGTGCCACCAGCAGAAGACAGGACCCCTACGAGCAGTACTTC
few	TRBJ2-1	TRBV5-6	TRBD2	CASSLGLAGVSRVIDEQFF	TGTGCCAGCAGCTTGGGACTAGCGGGAGTGTCTCGCGTGATTGATGAGCAGTTCTTC
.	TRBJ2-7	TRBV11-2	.	CASSPPSTYEQYF	TGTGCCAGCAGCCCCCCCAGTACCTACGAGCAGTACTTC
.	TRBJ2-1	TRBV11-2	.	CASSEMLSYNEQFF	TGTGCCAGCAGCGAGATGTTATCCTACAATGAGCAGTTCTTC
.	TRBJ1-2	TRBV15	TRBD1	CATSQDRGGYGYTF	TGTGCCACCAGCCAGGACAGGGGAGGGTATGGCTACACCTTC
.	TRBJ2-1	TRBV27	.	CASSQGYEQFF	TGTGCCAGCAGTCAGGGCTATGAGCAGTTCTTC
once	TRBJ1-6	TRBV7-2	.	CASSLGRAQNSPLHF	TGTGCCAGCAGCTTGGGCAGGGCGCAGAATTCACCCCTCCACTTT
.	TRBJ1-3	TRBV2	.	CASSAIGNTIYF	TGTGCCAGCAGTGCCATTGGAAACACCATATATTTT
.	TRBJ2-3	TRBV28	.	CASSPRERTDTQYF	TGTGCCAGCAGTCCTCGGGAGAGGACAGATACGCAGTATTTT
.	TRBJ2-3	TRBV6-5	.	CASRWTSSSTDTQYF	TGTGCCAGCAGATGGACATCATCTAGCACAGATACGCAGTATTTT
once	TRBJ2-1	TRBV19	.	CASSVLSGGWNEQFF	TGTGCCAGTAGTGTCCTTAGCGGAGGTTGGAATGAGCAGTTCTTC
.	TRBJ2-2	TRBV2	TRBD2	CAYSVGTSGTGELFF	TGTGCCTACTCGGTCGGGACTAGCGGCACCGGGGAGCTGTTTTTT
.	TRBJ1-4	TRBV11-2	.	CASSLSRGPNEKLFF	TGTGCCAGCAGCTTGAGCAGGGGACCTAATGAAAAACTGTTTTTT
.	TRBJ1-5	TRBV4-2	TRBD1	CASSQDGTGQPQHF	TGTGCCAGCAGCCAAGATGGGACAGGCCAGCCCCAGCATTTT
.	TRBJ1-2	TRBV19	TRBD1	CASSFGQGFVFYGYTF	TGTGCCAGTAGTTTCGGACAGGGTTTCGTTTTTTATGGCTACACCTTC
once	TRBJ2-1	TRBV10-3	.	CAISEEKEQFF	TGTGCCATCAGTGAGGAGAAGGAGCAGTTCTTC
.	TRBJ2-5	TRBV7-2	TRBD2	CASSLAPRLAGAETQYF	TGTGCCAGCAGCTTAGCCCCGAGACTAGCGGGGGCAGAGACCCAGTACTTC
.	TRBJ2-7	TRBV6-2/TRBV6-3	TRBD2	CASSFLAGDEQYF	TGTGCCAGCAGTTTCTTAGCGGGAGACGAGCAGTACTTC
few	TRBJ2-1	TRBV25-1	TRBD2	CATGAGGLIF	TGTGCTACCGGTGCGGGAGGTCTTATCTTC
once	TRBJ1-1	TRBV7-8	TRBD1	CASSLGFGTGAMNTEAFF	TGTGCCAGCAGCTTAGGTTTCGGGACAGGGGCGATGAACACTGAAGCTTTCTTT
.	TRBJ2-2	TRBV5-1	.	CASSLEWGRNTGELFF	TGCGCCAGCAGCTTGGAATGGGGGCGAAACACCGGGGAGCTGTTTTTT
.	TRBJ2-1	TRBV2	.	CASSEAPGYNEQFF	TGTGCCAGCAGTGAAGCGCCGGGATACAATGAGCAGTTCTTC
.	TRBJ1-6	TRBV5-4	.	CASSLSGTSPLHF	TGTGCCAGCAGCTTGAGCGGGACTTCACCCCTCCACTTT
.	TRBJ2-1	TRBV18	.	CASSHSTAPYNEQFF	TGTGCCAGCTCACACTCTACTGCACCTTACAATGAGCAGTTCTTC
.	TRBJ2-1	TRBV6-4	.	CASRGLGLEQFF	TGTGCCAGCAGAGGACTGGGTCTTGAGCAGTTCTTC
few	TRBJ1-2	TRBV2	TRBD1	CASSLQGAGGYTF	TGTGCCAGCTCTTTACAGGGGGCGGGAGGCTACACCTTC
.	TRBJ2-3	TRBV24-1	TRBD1	CATSYGQGRTDTQYF	TGTGCCACCAGTTACGGACAGGGGCGCACAGATACGCAGTATTTT
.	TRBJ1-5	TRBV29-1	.	CSVLTGRGGGPQHF	TGCAGCGTTCTGACAGGAAGGGGCGGAGGGCCCCAGCATTTT
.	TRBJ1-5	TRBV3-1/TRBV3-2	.	CASSQELRPGTLPYQPQHF	TGTGCCAGCAGCCAAGAACTTCGGCCCGGGACACTGCCGTATCAGCCCCAGCATTTT
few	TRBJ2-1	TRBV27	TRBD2	CASSVTPWTSGNEQFF	TGTGCCAGCAGTGTAACCCCCTGGACTAGCGGCAATGAGCAGTTCTTC
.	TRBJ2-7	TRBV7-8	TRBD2	CASSSRLAGVNEQYF	TGTGCCAGCAGCTCGAGACTAGCGGGAGTCAACGAGCAGTACTTC
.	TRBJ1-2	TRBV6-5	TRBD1	CASSYSGQGSYGYTF	TGTGCCAGCAGTTACTCAGGACAGGGAAGCTATGGCTACACCTTC
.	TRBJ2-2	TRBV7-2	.	CASSLGAVPGELFF	TGTGCCAGCAGCTTAGGCGCGGTTCCCGGGGAGCTGTTTTTT
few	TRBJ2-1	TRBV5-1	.	CATQLGTPDNEQFF	TGCGCCACCCAGTTGGGCACTCCAGACAATGAGCAGTTCTTC
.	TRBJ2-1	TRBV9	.	CASSVGSGSYNEQFF	TGTGCCAGCAGCGTAGGTAGCGGCTCCTACAATGAGCAGTTCTTC
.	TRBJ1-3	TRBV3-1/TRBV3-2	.	CASSHKAFSGNTIYF	TGTGCCAGCAGCCACAAAGCTTTCTCTGGAAACACCATATATTTT
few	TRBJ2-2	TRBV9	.	CASSLNTGELFF	TGTGCCAGCAGTCTTAACACCGGGGAGCTGTTTTTT
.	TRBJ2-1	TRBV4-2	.	CASSPKRGNNEQFF	TGTGCCAGCAGCCCAAAGAGGGGGAACAATGAGCAGTTCTTC
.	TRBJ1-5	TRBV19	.	CASSIDGDRDQPQHF	TGTGCCAGTAGTATAGATGGAGACAGAGATCAGCCCCAGCATTTT